This entry lists 21 T cell receptor beta chains sequenced from one sample in a study of OX40 agonist ivuxolimab in advanced cancers. This table comes from immunoSEQ multiplex PCR, and its TCRdb copy is limited to in-frame clones, with some not included. Here the sample spans about 59,000 clones, approximately 87% being singletons. Specimen: CD4+ or CD8+ T cells sorted from blood, collected in a trial of the OX40 agonist ivuxolimab. The receptors were sampled from an adult with an advanced solid tumor such as melanoma, head and neck, liver or kidney cancer.

The chain uses TRBV30 and TRBJ2-7; D is unclear. Germline V gene data show CDR1 as GTSNPN and CDR2 as SVGIG (reference sequence). V dropped 0 bases and J dropped 0 bases, with 3 bases sitting between them. CDR3 length equals 12 residues. Here the CDR3 reads CAWSVGSYEQYF. CDR3 nucleotide sequence: TGTGCCTGGAGTGTGGGCTCCTACGAGCAGTACTTC.

This chain uses TRBV7-2 with TRBJ1-2, with D maybe TRBD1 (5 bases). Germline V gene lookup returns CDR1 SGHTA and CDR2 FQGNSA. The CDR3 is made up of 15 amino acids. V shed 2 bases and J shed 3 bases, with 13 bases lying between them. CDR3 nucleotides: TGTGCCAGCAGCTTATATGGGGGGAAGGACTATGGCTACACCTTC. Protein product: CASSLYGGKDYGYTF.

This clone was counted once. The chain employs TRBV30 and TRBJ2-3; D is unclear. Trimming stripped 5 bases from V and 1 base from J, with 1 base between. Germline V gives CDR1 GTSNPN, CDR2 SVGIG (reference sequence). The CDR3 covers 10 residues. CDR3 region: CAWGTDTQYF. CDR3 nucleotide sequence: TGTGCCTGGGGCACAGATACGCAGTATTTT.

The CDR3 DNA is TGTGCCATCCGGGACAGGGCTCTCGGGGAGCAGTACTTC. Its translation: CAIRDRALGEQYF. This chain uses TRBV10-3 with TRBJ2-7; 9 bases match TRBD1. The CDR3 is made up of 13 amino acids. The ends lost 8 bases at V and 7 bases at J; junction bases unmatched: 9. The germline V gene has CDR1 ENHRY and CDR2 SYGVKD.

The chain employs TRBV7-3 and TRBJ1-2; D not resolved. The CDR3 has 13 residues. Trimming shortened V by 6 bases and J by 8 bases, and 16 bases separated the two germline ends. The germline gives CDR1 SGHTA, CDR2 FQGTGA. CDR3 region: CASSFTVEGGYTF. CDR3 DNA: TGTGCCAGCAGTTTTACGGTGGAGGGAGGCTACACCTTC.

The rearrangement joins TRBV29-1 to TRBJ2-2, with a weak D call TRBD2 (5 bases). This CDR3 spans 14 amino acids. Trimming removed 4 bases at V and 6 bases at J, with 15 bases between. Germline V gene data show CDR1 as SQVTM and CDR2 as ANQGSEA. In DNA, the CDR3 is TGCAGCGTTGGTGGCAGTCGGACTCCCGGGGAGCTGTTTTTT. It specifies CSVGGSRTPGELFF.

V gene TRBV6-1 combines with J gene TRBJ1-1; D gene ambiguous. CDR1 and CDR2 (germline): MNHNS, SASEGT. Trimming shortened V by 9 bases and J by 3 bases, and 17 bases separated the two germline ends. This CDR3 is 14 amino acids long. CDR3 residues: CASGPTGIYTEAFF. CDR3 bases: TGTGCCAGTGGGCCAACGGGTATCTACACTGAAGCTTTCTTT.

This chain links TRBV7-8 with TRBJ1-5; possible D gene TRBD1, 5 bases. The germline V gene has CDR1 SGHVS and CDR2 FQNEAQ. Between the trimmed V and J ends, which lost 5 bases and 4 bases, there was a span of 9 bases. This CDR3 has 13 amino acids. The CDR3 DNA reads TGTGCCAGCAGCCCCAGGGAAAATCAGCCCCAGCATTTT. Translated: CASSPRENQPQHF.

The genes are TRBV10-1 and TRBJ2-7; 9 bases match TRBD1. The V gene's germline CDR1 is WNHNN and CDR2 SYGVQD (reference sequence). V gave up 0 bases and J gave up 5 bases; unmatched junction bases: 5. This CDR3 spans 15 amino acids. The CDR3 here is CASSESITGGNEQYF. The CDR3 DNA sequence: TGCGCCAGCAGTGAGTCGATTACAGGGGGCAACGAGCAGTACTTC.

The chain is built from TRBV4-1 and TRBJ2-5; no clear D. The CDR3 totals 15 residues. The germline V gene encodes CDR1 MGHRA and CDR2 YSYEKL. V was trimmed by 0 bases and J by 5 bases, leaving 13 bases between them. Written as DNA, the CDR3 is TGCGCCAGCAGCCAAGATCCCACGGGTTGGGAGACCCAGTACTTC. Translated: CASSQDPTGWETQYF.

The chain is built from TRBV5-1 and TRBJ2-5; 7 positions match TRBD1. This CDR3 spans 15 amino acids. Trimming took 2 bases from V and 1 from J; bases not matched to a gene: 5. CDR1 SGHRS and CDR2 YFSETQ come from the germline V gene. The chain's CDR3 is CASSFNGDSQETQYF. The CDR3 coding sequence is TGCGCCAGCAGCTTTAATGGGGACAGCCAAGAGACCCAGTACTTC.

This clone has more than one count but fewer than ten. The chain links TRBV10-3 to TRBJ2-6, with D hard to call. V shed 10 bases and J shed 0 bases, with 7 bases lying between them. The CDR3 length is 13 residues. Germline CDR1 and CDR2: ENHRY and SYGVKD. This CDR3 reads CATVSSGANVLTF. As DNA, the CDR3 is TGTGCCACCGTAAGCTCTGGGGCCAACGTCCTGACTTTC.

V gene TRBV2 combines with J gene TRBJ2-3, with 9 bases fitting TRBD1. CDR1 and CDR2 (germline): SNHLY, FYNNEI. The trim removed 1 base at V and 14 bases at J, leaving 7 bases unmatched. This CDR3 has 13 amino acids. CDR3 DNA: TGTGCCAGCAGTGAAGGACAGGGGGTGGTCGGGTATTTT. Its translation is CASSEGQGVVGYF. The whole variable domain, remainder taken from reference TRBV2 and TRBJ2-3, is EPEVTQTPSHQVTQMGQEVILRCVPISNHLYFYWYRQILGQKVEFLVSFYNNEISEKSEIFDDQFSVERPDGSNFTLKIRSTKLEDSAMYFCASSEGQGVVGYFGPGTRLTVL.

This chain joins TRBV5-1 and TRBJ2-5; 10 nucleotides align to TRBD1. This CDR3 is built from 15 residues. Trimming took 0 bases from V and 4 from J; bases not matched to a gene: 3. Germline V gives CDR1 SGHRS, CDR2 YFSETQ. The CDR3 spells CASSLGDRGRETQYF. The CDR3 DNA follows: TGCGCCAGCAGCTTGGGAGACAGGGGGCGAGAGACCCAGTACTTC.

The genes are TRBV13 and TRBJ2-3, with D perhaps matching TRBD2 (6 bases). Trimming pared 4 bases from V and 1 base from J, leaving 12 bases between. The CDR3 runs to 15 residues. CDR1 and CDR2 from the germline V gene are PRHDT and FYEKMQ (reference sequence). The CDR3 coding sequence is TGTGCCAGCAGCTCGGCCCCGGGGGGCACAGATACGCAGTATTTT. The encoded protein is CASSSAPGGTDTQYF.

This chain links TRBV20-1 with TRBJ2-7; D uncertain. Germline loops: CDR1 DFQATT, CDR2 SNEGSKA (reference sequence). There are 11 residues in the CDR3. Trimming left V 5 bases short and J 5 bases short, with 10 bases between. The CDR3 reads CSAAHQNEQYF. CDR3 coding DNA: TGCAGTGCTGCCCACCAGAACGAGCAGTACTTC.

The J gene is TRBJ1-6, the V gene TRBV5-4; D perhaps matches TRBD1 (6 bases). Trimming pared 0 bases from V and 10 bases from J, leaving 11 bases between. Germline CDR1 is SGHNT and CDR2 is YYREEE (reference sequence). The CDR3 totals 14 residues. Here the CDR3 reads CASSLEQGGSPLHF. In DNA, the CDR3 is TGTGCCAGCAGCTTGGAACAGGGCGGATCACCCCTCCACTTT.

The gene calls are TRBV11-2 and TRBJ1-1; D gene ambiguous. CDR3 length equals 13 residues. The germline V and J ends were trimmed by 4 bases and 1 base, with 7 bases remaining between them. CDR1 and CDR2 (germline): SGHAT, FQNNGV. CDR3 sequence (DNA): TGTGCCAGCAGCTCTACTAGGAACACTGAAGCTTTCTTT. It is translated as CASSSTRNTEAFF. Full variable domain (remainder filled in from reference TRBV11-2 and TRBJ1-1): EAGVAQSPRYKIIEKRQSVAFWCNPISGHATLYWYQQILGQGPKLLIQFQNNGVVDDSQLPKDRFSAERLKGVDSTLKIQPAKLEDSAVYLCASSSTRNTEAFFGQGTRLTVV.

The chain combines TRBV19 with TRBJ1-2, with D hard to call. From germline, CDR1 is LNHDA and CDR2 SQIVND (reference sequence). The germline V and J ends were trimmed by 4 bases and 3 bases, with 15 bases remaining between them. This CDR3 spans 15 amino acids. The CDR3 DNA sequence: TGTGCCAGTAGTACCCCCGAGGGAAGATACTATGGCTACACCTTC. Protein sequence: CASSTPEGRYYGYTF.

This clone was counted between two and nine times. The chain couples TRBV18 to TRBJ1-1; D perhaps matches TRBD1 (5 bases). Germline V gene data show CDR1 as KGHSH and CDR2 as LQKENI. Deletions cut 3 bases from V and 7 bases from J, with 12 bases between. The CDR3 consists of 13 residues. The CDR3 spells CASSPIRQREAFF. CDR3 DNA sequence: TGTGCCAGCTCACCGATTAGACAGCGTGAAGCTTTCTTT.

This clone was seen a few times. The CDR3 nucleotides are TGCGCCAGCAGCCAAGATAGGCAGGCCCGGCAGTTCTTC. Translated: CASSQDRQARQFF. V usage is TRBV4-1 and J usage is TRBJ2-1; the D is unclear. Deletions cut 0 bases from V and 12 bases from J, with 12 bases between. CDR3 size: 13 residues. Germline values: CDR1 MGHRA, CDR2 YSYEKL.